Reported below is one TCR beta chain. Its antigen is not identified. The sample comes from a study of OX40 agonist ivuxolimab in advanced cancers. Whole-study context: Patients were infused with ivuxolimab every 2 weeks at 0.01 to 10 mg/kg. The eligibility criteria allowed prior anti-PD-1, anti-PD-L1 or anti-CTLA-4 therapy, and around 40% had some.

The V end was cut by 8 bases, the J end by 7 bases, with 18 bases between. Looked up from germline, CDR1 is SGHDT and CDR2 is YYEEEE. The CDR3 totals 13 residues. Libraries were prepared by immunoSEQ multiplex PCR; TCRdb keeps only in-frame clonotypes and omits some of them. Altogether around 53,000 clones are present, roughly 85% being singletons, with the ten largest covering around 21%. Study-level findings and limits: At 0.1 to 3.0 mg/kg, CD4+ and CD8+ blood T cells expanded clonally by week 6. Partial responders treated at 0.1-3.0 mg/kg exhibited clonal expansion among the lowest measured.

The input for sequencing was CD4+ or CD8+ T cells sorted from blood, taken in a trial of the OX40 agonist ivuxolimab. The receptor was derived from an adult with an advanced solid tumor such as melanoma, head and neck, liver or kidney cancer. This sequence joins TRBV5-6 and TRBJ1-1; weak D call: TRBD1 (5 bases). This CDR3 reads CASSEGLGNEAFF. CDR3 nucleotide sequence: TGTGCCAGTTCGGAGGGACTGGGGAATGAAGCTTTCTTT.